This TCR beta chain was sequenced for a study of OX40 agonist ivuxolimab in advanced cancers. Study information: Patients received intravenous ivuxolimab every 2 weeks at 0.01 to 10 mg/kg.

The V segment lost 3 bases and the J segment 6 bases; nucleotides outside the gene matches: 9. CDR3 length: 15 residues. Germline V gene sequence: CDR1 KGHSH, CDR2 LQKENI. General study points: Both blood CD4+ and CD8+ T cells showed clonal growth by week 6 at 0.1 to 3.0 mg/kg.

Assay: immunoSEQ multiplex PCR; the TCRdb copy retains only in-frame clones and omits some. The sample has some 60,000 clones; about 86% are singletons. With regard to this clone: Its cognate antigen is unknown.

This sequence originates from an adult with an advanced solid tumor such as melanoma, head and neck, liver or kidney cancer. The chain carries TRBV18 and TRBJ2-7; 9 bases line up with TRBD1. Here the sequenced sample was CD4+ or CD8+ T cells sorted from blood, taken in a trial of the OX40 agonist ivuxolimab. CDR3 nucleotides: TGTGCCAGCTCACCGCCACGGGGACAGGGCTCCGAGCAGTACTTC. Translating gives CASSPPRGQGSEQYF.